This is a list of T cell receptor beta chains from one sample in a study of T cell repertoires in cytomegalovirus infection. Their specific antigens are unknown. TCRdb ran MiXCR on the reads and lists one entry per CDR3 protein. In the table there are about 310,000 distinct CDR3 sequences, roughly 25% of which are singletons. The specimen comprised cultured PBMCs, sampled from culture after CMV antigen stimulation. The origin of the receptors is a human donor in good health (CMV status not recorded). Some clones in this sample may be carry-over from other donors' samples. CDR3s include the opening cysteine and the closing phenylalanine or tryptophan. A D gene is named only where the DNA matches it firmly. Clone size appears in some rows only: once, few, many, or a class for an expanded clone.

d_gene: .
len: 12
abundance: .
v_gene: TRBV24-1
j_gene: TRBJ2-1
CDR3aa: CATSDRGREQFF
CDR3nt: TGTGCCACCAGTGATCGGGGTCGTGAGCAGTTCTTC

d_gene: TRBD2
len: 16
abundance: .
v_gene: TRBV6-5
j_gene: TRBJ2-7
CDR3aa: CASSYQGLSGSYEQYF
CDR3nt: TGTGCCAGCAGTTACCAGGGTCTCAGCGGGAGCTACGAGCAGTACTTC

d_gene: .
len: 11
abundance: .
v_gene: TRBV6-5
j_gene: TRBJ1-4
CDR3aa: CASSYFGKLFF
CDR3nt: TGTGCCAGCAGTTACTTTGGAAAACTGTTTTTT

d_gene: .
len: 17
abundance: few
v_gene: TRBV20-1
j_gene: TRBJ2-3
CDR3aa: CSATPIRIEAGSDTQYF
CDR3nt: TGCAGTGCTACTCCAATTCGGATTGAGGCAGGTTCAGATACGCAGTATTTT

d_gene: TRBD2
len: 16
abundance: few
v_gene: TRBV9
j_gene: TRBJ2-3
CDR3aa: CASSVGASGRSDTQYF
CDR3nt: TGTGCCAGCAGCGTAGGGGCTAGCGGGAGGTCAGATACGCAGTATTTT

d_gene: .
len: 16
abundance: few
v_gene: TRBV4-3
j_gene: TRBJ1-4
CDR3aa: CASSQTPGRHNEKLFF
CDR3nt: TGCGCCAGCAGCCAAACCCCGGGACGGCATAATGAAAAACTGTTTTTT

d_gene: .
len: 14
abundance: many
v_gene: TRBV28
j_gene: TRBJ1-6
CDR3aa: CASRDRSPYGPLHF
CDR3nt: TGTGCCAGCCGTGACAGGTCCCCTTACGGACCCCTCCACTTT

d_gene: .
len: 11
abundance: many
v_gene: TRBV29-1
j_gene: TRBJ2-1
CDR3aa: CSVEVYDEQFF
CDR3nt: TGCAGCGTTGAAGTTTACGATGAGCAGTTCTTC

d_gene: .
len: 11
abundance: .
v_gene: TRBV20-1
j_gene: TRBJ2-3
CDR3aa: CSARSTDTQYF
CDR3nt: TGCAGTGCACGAAGCACAGATACGCAGTATTTT

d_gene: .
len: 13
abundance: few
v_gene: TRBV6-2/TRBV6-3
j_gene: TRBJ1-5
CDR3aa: CASSPGRGQPQHF
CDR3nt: TGTGCCAGCAGTCCCGGAAGGGGCCAGCCCCAGCATTTT

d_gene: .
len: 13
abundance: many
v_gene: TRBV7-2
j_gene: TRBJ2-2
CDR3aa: CATRQGMGGELFF
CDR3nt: TGTGCCACCCGGCAGGGCATGGGCGGGGAGCTGTTTTTT

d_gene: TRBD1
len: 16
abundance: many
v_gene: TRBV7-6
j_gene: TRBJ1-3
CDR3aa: CASSPRQGVSGNTIYF
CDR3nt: TGTGCCAGCAGCCCCAGACAGGGGGTCTCTGGAAACACCATATATTTT

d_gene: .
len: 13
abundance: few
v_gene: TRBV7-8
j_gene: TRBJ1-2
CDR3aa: CASSWGQDYGYTF
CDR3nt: TGTGCCAGCAGCTGGGGGCAGGACTATGGCTACACCTTC

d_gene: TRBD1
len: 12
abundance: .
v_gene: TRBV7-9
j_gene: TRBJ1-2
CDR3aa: CASRGQYYGYTF
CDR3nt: TGTGCCAGCAGGGGACAGTACTATGGCTACACCTTC

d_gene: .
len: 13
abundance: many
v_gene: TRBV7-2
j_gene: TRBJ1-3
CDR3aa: CASSLVGGNTIYF
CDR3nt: TGTGCCAGCAGCTTAGTAGGTGGAAACACCATATATTTT

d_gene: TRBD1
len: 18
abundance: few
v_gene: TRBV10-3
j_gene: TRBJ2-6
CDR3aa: CAISGQGEVGSGANVLTF
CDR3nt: TGTGCCATCAGCGGACAGGGAGAGGTGGGCTCTGGGGCCAACGTCCTGACTTTC

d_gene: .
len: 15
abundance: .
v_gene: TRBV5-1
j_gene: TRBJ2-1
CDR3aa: CASSLSFRENNEQFF
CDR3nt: TGCGCCAGCAGCCTTAGCTTTCGCGAGAACAATGAGCAGTTCTTC

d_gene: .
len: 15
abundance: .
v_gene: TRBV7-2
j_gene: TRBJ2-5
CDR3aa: CASSLGGNSQETQYF
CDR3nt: TGTGCCAGCAGCTTAGGTGGGAACAGCCAAGAGACCCAGTACTTC

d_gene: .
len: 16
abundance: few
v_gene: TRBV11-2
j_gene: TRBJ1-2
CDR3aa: CASSLPPGGGGYGYTF
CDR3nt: TGTGCCAGCAGCTTACCCCCTGGGGGGGGCGGCTATGGCTACACCTTC

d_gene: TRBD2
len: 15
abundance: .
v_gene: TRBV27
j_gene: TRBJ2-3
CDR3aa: CASSTGTTIGDTQYF
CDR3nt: TGTGCCAGCAGTACCGGGACTACGATCGGGGATACGCAGTATTTT

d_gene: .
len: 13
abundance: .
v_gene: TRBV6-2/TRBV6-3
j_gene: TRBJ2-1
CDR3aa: CASSLFTALEQFF
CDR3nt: TGTGCCAGCAGTTTGTTTACGGCACTCGAGCAGTTCTTC

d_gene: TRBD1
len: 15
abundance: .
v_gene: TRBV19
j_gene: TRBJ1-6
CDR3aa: CASSLGQGIDSPLHF
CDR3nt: TGTGCCAGTAGCTTGGGACAGGGGATTGATTCACCCCTCCACTTT

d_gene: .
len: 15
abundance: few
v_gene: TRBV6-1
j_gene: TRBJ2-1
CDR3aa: CASRAPLQGGNEQFF
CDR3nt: TGTGCCAGCAGAGCCCCGTTGCAGGGCGGGAATGAGCAGTTCTTC

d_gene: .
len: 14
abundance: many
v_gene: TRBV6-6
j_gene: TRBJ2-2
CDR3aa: CASSIDGNTGELFF
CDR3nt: TGTGCCAGCAGTATCGATGGGAACACCGGGGAGCTGTTTTTT

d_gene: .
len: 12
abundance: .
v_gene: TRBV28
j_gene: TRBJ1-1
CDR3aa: CASSLFRGEAFF
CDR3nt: TGTGCCAGCAGTTTATTCCGGGGTGAAGCTTTCTTT

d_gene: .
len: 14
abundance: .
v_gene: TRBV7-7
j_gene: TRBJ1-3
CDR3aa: CASSPGTSGNTIYF
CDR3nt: TGTGCTAGCAGCCCTGGAACCTCTGGAAACACCATATATTTT

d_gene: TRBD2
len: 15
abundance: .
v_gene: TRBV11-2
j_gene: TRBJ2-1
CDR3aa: CASSLEPGLHNEQFF
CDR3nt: TGTGCCAGCAGCTTAGAACCGGGACTACACAATGAGCAGTTCTTC

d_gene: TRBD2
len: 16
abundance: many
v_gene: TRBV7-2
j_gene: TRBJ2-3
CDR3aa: CASSPQGTRGTDTQYF
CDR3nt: TGTGCCAGCAGCCCACAAGGGACTAGAGGCACAGATACGCAGTATTTT

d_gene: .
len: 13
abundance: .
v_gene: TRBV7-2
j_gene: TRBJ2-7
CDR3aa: CASSIQVSYEQYF
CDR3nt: TGTGCCAGCAGCATACAGGTTTCCTACGAGCAGTACTTC

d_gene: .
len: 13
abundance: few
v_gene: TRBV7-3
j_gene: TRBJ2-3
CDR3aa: CASSFPGTDTQYF
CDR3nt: TGTGCCAGCAGCTTCCCTGGCACAGATACGCAGTATTTT

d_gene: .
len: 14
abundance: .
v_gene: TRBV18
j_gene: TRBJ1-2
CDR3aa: CASSPRNQQYGYTF
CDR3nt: TGTGCCAGCTCACCAAGAAACCAGCAATATGGCTACACCTTC

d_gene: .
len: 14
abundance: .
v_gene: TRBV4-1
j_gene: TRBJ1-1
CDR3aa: CASSQDPGRGEAFF
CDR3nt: TGCGCCAGCAGCCAAGACCCGGGACGAGGTGAAGCTTTCTTT

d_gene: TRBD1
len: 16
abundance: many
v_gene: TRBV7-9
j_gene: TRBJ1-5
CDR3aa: CASSESGGPSNQPQHF
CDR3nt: TGTGCCAGCAGCGAGTCAGGGGGCCCGAGCAATCAGCCCCAGCATTTT

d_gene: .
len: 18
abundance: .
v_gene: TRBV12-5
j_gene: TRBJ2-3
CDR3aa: CASGLARTGQRSTDTQYF
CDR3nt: TGTGCTAGTGGTTTGGCGCGTACAGGGCAACGGAGCACAGATACGCAGTATTTT

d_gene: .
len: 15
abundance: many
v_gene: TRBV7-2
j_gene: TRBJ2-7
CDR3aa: CASSLERGRSYEQYF
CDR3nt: TGTGCCAGCAGCTTAGAGAGGGGACGTTCCTACGAGCAGTACTTC

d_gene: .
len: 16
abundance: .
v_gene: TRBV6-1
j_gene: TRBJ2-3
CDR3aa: CASSPTPQGRTDTQYF
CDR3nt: TGTGCCAGCAGTCCGACACCCCAAGGACGCACAGATACGCAGTATTTT

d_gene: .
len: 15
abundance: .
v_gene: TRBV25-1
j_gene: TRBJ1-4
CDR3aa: CASSEWLGGNEKLFF
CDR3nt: TGTGCCAGCAGTGAATGGCTCGGAGGGAATGAAAAACTGTTTTTT

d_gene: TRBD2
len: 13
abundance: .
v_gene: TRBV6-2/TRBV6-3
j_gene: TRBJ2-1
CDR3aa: CASRWTSVSPRFF
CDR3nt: TGTGCCAGCAGATGGACTAGCGTGAGTCCCCGGTTCTTC

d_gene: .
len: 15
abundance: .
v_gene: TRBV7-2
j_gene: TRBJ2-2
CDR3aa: CASSNRVAVPGELFF
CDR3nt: TGTGCCAGCAGCAACAGGGTCGCGGTCCCCGGGGAGCTGTTTTTT

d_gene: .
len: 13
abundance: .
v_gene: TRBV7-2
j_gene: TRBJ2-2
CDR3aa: CASSLKLTGELFF
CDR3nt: TGTGCCAGCAGCTTAAAGCTCACCGGGGAGCTGTTTTTT

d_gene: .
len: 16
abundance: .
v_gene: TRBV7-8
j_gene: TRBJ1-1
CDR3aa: CASSLARAHDLREAFF
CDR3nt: TGTGCCAGCAGCTTAGCGAGGGCACACGACTTACGTGAAGCTTTCTTT

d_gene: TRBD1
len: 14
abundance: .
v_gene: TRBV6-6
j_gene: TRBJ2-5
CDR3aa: CASLGQAEGETQYF
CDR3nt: TGTGCCAGCCTGGGACAGGCCGAGGGGGAGACCCAGTACTTC

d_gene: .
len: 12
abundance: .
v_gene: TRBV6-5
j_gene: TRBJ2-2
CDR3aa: CASSDYTGELFF
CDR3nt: TGTGCCAGCAGTGATTACACCGGGGAGCTGTTTTTT

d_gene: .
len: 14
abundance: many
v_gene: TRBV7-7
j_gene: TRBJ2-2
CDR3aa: CASSLAIGTGELFF
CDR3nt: TGTGCTAGCAGCTTAGCCATCGGAACCGGGGAGCTGTTTTTT

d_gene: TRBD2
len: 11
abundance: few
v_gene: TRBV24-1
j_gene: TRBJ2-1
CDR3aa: CATKVRETGVF
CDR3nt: TGTGCCACAAAGGTGCGGGAGACGGGGGTCTTC

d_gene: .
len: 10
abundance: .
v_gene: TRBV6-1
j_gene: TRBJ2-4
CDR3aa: CASSRSIQYF
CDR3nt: TGTGCCAGCAGTAGATCCATTCAGTACTTC

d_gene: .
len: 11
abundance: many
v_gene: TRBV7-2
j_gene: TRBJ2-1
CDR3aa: CASSLYSEQFF
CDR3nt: TGTGCCAGCAGCTTATATAGTGAGCAGTTCTTC

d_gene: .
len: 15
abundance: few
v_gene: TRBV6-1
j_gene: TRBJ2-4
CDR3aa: CASRGGAGAKNIQYF
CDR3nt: TGTGCCAGCAGGGGTGGAGCGGGAGCCAAAAACATTCAGTACTTC

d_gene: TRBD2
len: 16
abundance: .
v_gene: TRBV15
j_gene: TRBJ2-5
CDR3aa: CATSRATSGSQETQYF
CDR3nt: TGTGCCACCAGCAGAGCAACTAGCGGGAGTCAAGAGACCCAGTACTTC

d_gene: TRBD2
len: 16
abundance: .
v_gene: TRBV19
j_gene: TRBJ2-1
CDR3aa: CASSWGAGDGLDEQFF
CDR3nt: TGTGCCAGTAGTTGGGGAGCGGGAGACGGTCTGGATGAGCAGTTCTTC

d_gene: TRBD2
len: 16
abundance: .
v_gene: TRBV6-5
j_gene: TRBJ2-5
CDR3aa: CASSYSGTSGIKTQYF
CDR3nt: TGTGCCAGCAGTTACTCGGGGACTAGCGGGATCAAGACCCAGTACTTC

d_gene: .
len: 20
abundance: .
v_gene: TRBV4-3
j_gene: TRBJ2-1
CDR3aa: CASSQASWYRASRSYNEQFF
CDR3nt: TGCGCCAGCAGCCAAGCATCTTGGTATCGGGCTAGCAGGTCCTACAATGAGCAGTTCTTC

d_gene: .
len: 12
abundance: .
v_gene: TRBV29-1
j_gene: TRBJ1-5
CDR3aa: CSVRDFNQPQHF
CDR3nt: TGCAGCGTCCGGGACTTCAATCAGCCCCAGCATTTT

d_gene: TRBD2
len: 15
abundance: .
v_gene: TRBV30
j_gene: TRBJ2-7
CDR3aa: CAWRGGKGVVAEQYF
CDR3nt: TGTGCCTGGAGGGGGGGGAAAGGAGTGGTCGCGGAGCAGTACTTC

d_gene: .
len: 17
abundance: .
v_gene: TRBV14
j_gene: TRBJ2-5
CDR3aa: CASSQGLSTGIQETQYF
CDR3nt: TGTGCCAGCAGCCAAGGGCTTTCGACAGGAATCCAAGAGACCCAGTACTTC

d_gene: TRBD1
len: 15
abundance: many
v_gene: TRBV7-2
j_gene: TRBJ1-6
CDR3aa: CASSPQGAVNSPLHF
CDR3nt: TGTGCCAGCAGCCCACAGGGGGCGGTTAATTCACCCCTCCACTTT

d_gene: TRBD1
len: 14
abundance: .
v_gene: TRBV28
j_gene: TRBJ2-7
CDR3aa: CASSFTGAPYEQYF
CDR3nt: TGTGCCAGCAGTTTTACAGGGGCCCCCTACGAGCAGTACTTC

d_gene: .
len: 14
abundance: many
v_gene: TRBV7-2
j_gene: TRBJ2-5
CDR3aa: CASSLSQTQETQYF
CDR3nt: TGTGCCAGCAGCTTAAGTCAGACTCAAGAGACCCAGTACTTC

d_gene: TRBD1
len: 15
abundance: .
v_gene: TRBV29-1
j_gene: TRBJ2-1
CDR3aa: CSVGADRGKYNEQFF
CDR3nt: TGCAGCGTTGGAGCGGACAGGGGGAAGTACAATGAGCAGTTCTTC

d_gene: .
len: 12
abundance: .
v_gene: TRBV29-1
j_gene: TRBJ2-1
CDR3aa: CSATWGYNEQFF
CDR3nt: TGCAGCGCTACCTGGGGGTACAATGAGCAGTTCTTC